The clone carrying this T cell receptor beta chain was recorded only once. Its cognate antigen is unknown. This sample stems from a study of blood T cells in healthy people across ages. Study results and caveats: Across samples, TCR beta diversity tracked strongly with naive T cell percentage.

V dropped 3 bases and J dropped 10; count of bases not matched to a gene: 6. This CDR3 has 15 amino acids. Germline CDR1 LGHDT, CDR2 YNNKEL (reference sequence). Each individual donor underwent a draw of roughly 10 milliliters of peripheral blood. Alongside a J-beta primer mix, a sample-barcoded 5' primer served in a second PCR lasting roughly 6 to 11 cycles. TCRdb independently ran MiXCR on the 5' RACE reads; one entry per CDR3 protein. Here the sample spans around 1.5 million distinct CDR3 sequences, approximately 59% being singletons. This TCR was sampled from a man aged 18 to 30 in good health. Material for sequencing was blood. The chain couples TRBV3-1 to TRBJ1-6; TRBD1 agrees at 10 bases. CDR3 residues: CASSHSDRGISPLHF. CDR3 in DNA: TGTGCCAGCAGCCACTCGGACAGGGGGATATCACCCCTCCACTTT.